One and the same sample provided the 3 T cell receptor beta chains below, sequenced in a study of cytomegalovirus exposure and HLA in healthy donors (TCRdb year 2017). Library preparation used the immunoSEQ multiplex PCR assay. For the multiplex PCR, a mixture combining 60 forward primers for TCR Vbeta segments and 13 reverse primers for TCR Jbeta segments was used. Here the immuneACCESS table is served through TCRdb, limited to in-frame sequences with V and J called. Missing clones are a known gap in these copies; in checked studies unresolved V genes cover under half, and the rest lacks a known reason. Within this sample are some 140,000 clones, with approximately 80% of them counted one time only. The top ten constitute 8.8% of the sample. Sample: PBMCs. Receptors were obtained from a woman aged 45 to 65 in good health and CMV-seropositive.

The chain carries TRBV27 and TRBJ2-7, with D hard to call. Germline CDR1 is MNHEY and CDR2 is SMNVEV (reference sequence). Trimming removed 8 bases at V and 2 bases at J, with 13 bases between. The CDR3 has 13 amino acids. CDR3 residues: CASPSEVAYEQYF. CDR3 DNA: TGTGCCAGCCCGAGTGAAGTTGCCTACGAGCAGTACTTC.

The gene calls are TRBV28 and TRBJ1-6; D uncertain. Germline V gene sequence: CDR1 MDHEN, CDR2 SYDVKM. Deletions cut 3 bases from V and 6 bases from J, with 9 bases between. The CDR3 covers 14 residues. CDR3 nucleotide sequence: TGTGCCAGCAGTTTCCTCCAGTCTAATTCACCCCTCCACTTT. As protein: CASSFLQSNSPLHF.

The chain carries TRBV4-3 and TRBJ2-7; possibly TRBD2 for D (7 bases). Trimming shortened V by 1 base and J by 3 bases, and 13 bases separated the two germline ends. This CDR3 contains 15 residues. Germline CDR1 reads LGHNA; CDR2 reads YSLEER. CDR3 DNA sequence: TGCGCCAGCAGCCAAGGTCCGGGGGGCGTCTACGAGCAGTACTTC. It encodes CASSQGPGGVYEQYF.